The 26 T cell receptor beta chains reported below all come from one sample, sequenced in a study of blood T cell repertoires in COVID-19. Clones were sequenced by immunoSEQ multiplex PCR, and TCRdb holds only the in-frame ones, with some missing. The sample includes around 70,000 clones, roughly three quarters seen only once; the top ten take 9.8%. What was sequenced was peripheral blood. The receptors here all came from a woman aged 50 to 65 with acute or convalescent COVID-19.

The chain recombines TRBV18 with TRBJ1-1; the match to TRBD1 covers 8 bases. CDR1 is KGHSH and CDR2 is LQKENI in the germline V gene. This CDR3 has 13 residues. After removal of 5 bases from V and 4 bases from J, the junction contained 3 bases not matched to a gene. The CDR3 DNA is TGTGCCAGCTCAAGGACAGGGACCACTGAAGCTTTCTTT. It encodes CASSRTGTTEAFF. The full variable domain, completed using reference TRBV18 and TRBJ1-1, is NAGVMQNPRHLVRRRGQEARLRCSPMKGHSHVYWYRQLPEEGLKFMVYLQKENIIDESGMPKERFSAEFPKEGPSILRIQQVVRGDSAAYFCASSRTGTTEAFFGQGTRLTVV.

The chain uses TRBV7-3 and TRBJ2-2; the match to TRBD2 covers 10 bases. Germline values: CDR1 SGHTA, CDR2 FQGTGA. There are 15 residues in the CDR3. V lost 4 bases and J lost 9; bases outside the gene matches: 8. CDR3 sequence (DNA): TGTGCCAGCAGCTCCCCCTATAGCGGGAGGAGGGAGCTGTTTTTT. Protein: CASSSPYSGRRELFF.

The chain combines TRBV6-5 with TRBJ2-5; no clear D. Germline V lookup: CDR1 MNHEY, CDR2 SVGAGI. Trimming pared 8 bases from V and 5 bases from J, leaving 12 bases between. The CDR3 is 12 amino acids. The CDR3 protein is CASGQVSETQYF. CDR3 DNA: TGTGCCAGCGGTCAGGTATCGGAGACCCAGTACTTC.

The gene calls are TRBV10-3 and TRBJ2-4, with 12 bases fitting TRBD2. The CDR3 spans 17 residues. The ends lost 8 bases at V and 6 bases at J; junction bases unmatched: 14. Germline V lookup: CDR1 ENHRY, CDR2 SYGVKD. The CDR3 is CAIGELAGGSGGNIQYF. CDR3 coding DNA: TGTGCCATCGGAGAACTAGCGGGGGGCTCCGGGGGAAACATTCAGTACTTC.

The chain uses TRBV3-1 (or the pseudogene TRBV3-2) and TRBJ2-2; D gene unclear. Trimming took 3 bases from V and 1 from J, leaving 6 bases between them. Germline CDR1 reads LGHDT; CDR2 reads YNNKEL (reference sequence). The CDR3 has 14 residues. The DNA of the CDR3 is TGTGCCAGCAGCCAGAGTCAGAACACCGGGGAGCTGTTTTTT. As protein: CASSQSQNTGELFF.

The rearrangement joins TRBV13 to TRBJ2-7, with TRBD1 matching over 8 bases. Germline V lookup: CDR1 PRHDT, CDR2 FYEKMQ (reference sequence). The trim removed 5 bases at V and 2 bases at J, leaving 14 bases unmatched. The CDR3 contains 17 residues. The CDR3 loop is CASSPPPQTGGTYEQYF. CDR3 DNA: TGTGCCAGCAGCCCCCCCCCACAAACAGGGGGTACCTACGAGCAGTACTTC.

This clone was counted only a few times. The genes are TRBV19 and TRBJ2-1; TRBD2 aligns across 11 bases. The CDR3 runs 17 residues. Trimming cost V 7 bases and J 2 bases; bases outside gene matches: 10. CDR1 LNHDA and CDR2 SQIVND come from the germline V gene (reference sequence). CDR3 sequence: CASTRQGTSGPYNEQFF. The DNA for the CDR3 is TGTGCCAGTACCCGTCAAGGGACTAGCGGTCCCTACAATGAGCAGTTCTTC.

The V call is TRBV7-6, the J call TRBJ1-2; weak D call: TRBD1 (5 bases). V was clipped by 5 bases and J by 4 bases, with 11 bases between them. The germline V gene has CDR1 SGHVS and CDR2 FNYEAQ. CDR3 length: 13 residues. The CDR3 sequence: CASSQTVFYGYTF. The DNA of the CDR3 is TGTGCCAGCAGCCAGACAGTCTTCTATGGCTACACCTTC.

The genes are TRBV12-3 or TRBV12-4 and TRBJ1-2; D unresolved. The ends were cut back, 3 bases at V and 7 bases at J, with 9 bases in the middle. The CDR3 totals 12 residues. The CDR3 sequence is CASSLGLGGYTF. In nucleotides, the CDR3 is TGTGCCAGCAGTTTGGGCCTTGGTGGCTACACCTTC.

For the CDR3, the DNA is TGTGCCAGCAGCTCCAACCCGGGGGCCGGGGAGCTGTTTTTT. This gives the protein CASSSNPGAGELFF. The rearrangement uses TRBV7-6 and TRBJ2-2, with D maybe TRBD2 (6 bases). Germline loops: CDR1 SGHVS, CDR2 FNYEAQ. This CDR3 has 14 residues. Trimming removed 4 bases at V and 6 bases at J, with 12 bases between. The full variable domain, with the rest looked up from reference TRBV7-6 and TRBJ2-2, is GAGVSQSPRYKVTKRGQDVALRCDPISGHVSLYWYRQALGQGPEFLTYFNYEAQQDKSGLPNDRFSAERPEGSISTLTIQRTEQRDSAMYRCASSSNPGAGELFFGEGSRLTVL.

The chain is built from TRBV23-1 and TRBJ1-6, with 8 bases that match TRBD1. TRBV23-1 is annotated as an ORF whose role is uncertain. V lost 0 bases, J lost 0 bases, and 7 bases stayed unmatched. The CDR3 sequence is 19 residues long. CDR3 sequence reads: CASSQSSRGPSSYNSPLHF. CDR3 in DNA: TGCGCCAGCAGTCAATCCAGCAGGGGGCCTAGCTCCTATAATTCACCCCTCCACTTT.

This chain connects TRBV6-1 to TRBJ1-2; 9 bases fit TRBD1. Germline V gene data show CDR1 as MNHNS and CDR2 as SASEGT. V lost 4 bases and J lost 4; bases outside the gene matches: 10. The CDR3 runs to 16 residues. The CDR3 is CASSVPGQGSGYGYTF. As DNA, the CDR3 is TGTGCCAGCAGTGTCCCGGGACAGGGTAGTGGCTATGGCTACACCTTC.

The gene calls are TRBV11-2 and TRBJ2-5; tentative D call: TRBD2 (7 bases). CDR3 size: 15 residues. CDR1 is SGHAT, CDR2 FQNNGV, per germline. V lost 5 bases and J lost 0, with 13 bases in between. This CDR3 reads CASSRRGGDQETQYF. The CDR3 DNA reads as TGTGCCAGCAGCCGGAGGGGGGGTGACCAAGAGACCCAGTACTTC. Complete variable domain (other parts from reference TRBV11-2 and TRBJ2-5): EAGVAQSPRYKIIEKRQSVAFWCNPISGHATLYWYQQILGQGPKLLIQFQNNGVVDDSQLPKDRFSAERLKGVDSTLKIQPAKLEDSAVYLCASSRRGGDQETQYFGPGTRLLVL.

This clone was detected only a few times. This sequence joins TRBV19 and TRBJ2-1, with TRBD2 identical over 14 bases. Germline trimming cut 5 bases from V and 3 bases from J; bases unmatched to any gene: 3. This CDR3 region has 16 residues. The germline V gene has CDR1 LNHDA and CDR2 SQIVND (reference sequence). CDR3 sequence (DNA): TGTGCCAGTAGTGGGACTAGCGGGAGTTACTACAATGAGCAGTTCTTC. The encoded protein is CASSGTSGSYYNEQFF.

The chain carries TRBV5-6 and TRBJ2-3; TRBD2 might be the D (5 bases). Per the germline V gene, CDR1 is SGHDT and CDR2 is YYEEEE. CDR3 size: 17 residues. V gave up 0 bases and J gave up 0 bases, with 14 bases separating them. The CDR3 reads CASSLAFRELSTDTQYF. For the CDR3, the DNA is TGTGCCAGCAGCTTGGCCTTCCGGGAACTTAGCACAGATACGCAGTATTTT.

The genes are TRBV7-9 and TRBJ2-1, with a possible D match to TRBD2 (6 bases). This CDR3 contains 12 residues. The V end was cut by 3 bases, the J end by 10 bases, with 10 bases between. Germline CDR1 reads SEHNR; CDR2 reads FQNEAQ (reference sequence). In DNA form, the CDR3 reads TGTGCCAGCAGCTTGGAGGGTCTAGAGCAGTTCTTC. Its translation: CASSLEGLEQFF.

The gene calls are TRBV29-1 and TRBJ2-3; tentatively, D is TRBD1 (5 bases). The CDR3 is 12 amino acids. V lost 4 bases, J lost 0 bases, and 5 bases lay in between. Germline V gene sequence: CDR1 SQVTM, CDR2 ANQGSEA. The chain's CDR3 is CSVAGSTDTQYF. The CDR3 coding sequence is TGCAGCGTTGCAGGGAGCACAGATACGCAGTATTTT.

The CDR3: CASSSEAGAGNEQFF. In DNA, the CDR3 is TGTGCCAGCAGCTCTGAGGCGGGGGCCGGCAATGAGCAGTTCTTC. J is TRBJ2-1 and V is TRBV7-6, with a weak D call TRBD2 (7 bases). The ends were cut back, 4 bases at V and 6 bases at J, with 16 bases in the middle. The CDR3 is made up of 15 amino acids. The V gene's germline CDR1 is SGHVS and CDR2 FNYEAQ. The complete variable domain, with remaining parts taken from reference TRBV7-6 and TRBJ2-1, reads GAGVSQSPRYKVTKRGQDVALRCDPISGHVSLYWYRQALGQGPEFLTYFNYEAQQDKSGLPNDRFSAERPEGSISTLTIQRTEQRDSAMYRCASSSEAGAGNEQFFGPGTRLTVL.

The chain has TRBV6-6 and TRBJ1-2; 12 nucleotides agree with TRBD1. The V gene end was trimmed by 7 bases and the J gene end by 7 bases; junction bases not matched to a gene: 7. The length of the CDR3 is 14 residues. Germline V gene sequence: CDR1 MNHNY, CDR2 SVGAGI (reference sequence). CDR3: CASTQGQGASGYTF. The CDR3 DNA follows: TGTGCCAGCACCCAGGGACAGGGGGCGTCTGGCTACACCTTC.

The chain couples TRBV12-5 to TRBJ2-5, with D possibly being TRBD1 (6 bases). This CDR3 has 16 amino acids. CDR1 and CDR2 from the germline V gene are LGHNT and FRNRAP. The germline V and J ends were trimmed by 0 bases and 2 bases, with 13 bases remaining between them. DNA of the CDR3: TGTGCTAGTGGTTTGGTACTTGGGCAGGGGCAAGAGACCCAGTACTTC. This gives the protein CASGLVLGQGQETQYF.

This clone was picked up one time. This chain connects TRBV11-3 to TRBJ2-5; 11 positions match TRBD2. J was trimmed by 4 bases and V by 1 base; bases with no gene match: 8. This CDR3 comprises 17 residues. Germline loops: CDR1 SGHNT, CDR2 YENEEA. In nucleotides, the CDR3 is TGTGCCAGCAGCTTAGGACTAGCGGGGCCCATGGGAGAGACCCAGTACTTC. It translates to CASSLGLAGPMGETQYF.

This rearrangement joins TRBV30 to TRBJ2-1; TRBD1 aligns across 8 bases. CDR3 length: 12 residues. Germline V gives CDR1 GTSNPN, CDR2 SVGIG (reference sequence). V trimming: 3 bases; J trimming: 15 bases; junction bases outside the gene matches: 10. The CDR3 region is CAWSQGAPGGFF. The CDR3 DNA reads as TGTGCCTGGAGCCAGGGGGCCCCCGGGGGGTTCTTC.

This clone has more than one count but fewer than ten. V gene TRBV2 combines with J gene TRBJ1-1, with TRBD1 matching over 7 bases. The germline CDR1 and CDR2 sequences are SNHLY and FYNNEI. V trimming: 6 bases; J trimming: 0 bases; junction bases outside the gene matches: 10. The CDR3 covers 16 residues. DNA of the CDR3: TGTGCCAGCAGCGCCCGGGGACAGACCATGAACACTGAAGCTTTCTTT. It encodes CASSARGQTMNTEAFF.

The V and J genes are TRBV5-1 and TRBJ1-2; the match to TRBD1 covers 7 bases. The germline CDR1 and CDR2 sequences are SGHRS and YFSETQ. The ends lost 2 bases at V and 8 bases at J; junction bases unmatched: 9. The CDR3 has 14 amino acids. The CDR3 sequence is CASSFNQGGLGYTF. The CDR3 nucleotides read TGCGCCAGCAGCTTTAACCAGGGGGGATTAGGCTACACCTTC.

The sample holds one count of this clone. CDR3 nucleotides: TGTGCCAGCATCGTAGTCGGGTTCGGGAACACTGAAGCTTTCTTT. Encoded protein: CASIVVGFGNTEAFF. V is TRBV2 and J is TRBJ1-1; no definite D call. Between the trimmed V and J ends, which lost 7 bases and 1 base, there was a span of 16 bases. In germline, CDR1 is SNHLY, CDR2 FYNNEI. This CDR3 comprises 15 residues.

The chain uses TRBV7-3 and TRBJ1-3, with D unresolved. Germline CDR1 SGHTA, CDR2 FQGTGA. The germline V and J ends were trimmed by 5 bases and 3 bases, with 14 bases remaining between them. CDR3 length equals 15 residues. The CDR3 sequence: CASSTSPLGGNTIYF. DNA for the CDR3: TGTGCCAGCAGCACCAGTCCACTAGGTGGAAACACCATATATTTT.